The 24 T cell receptor beta chains in this list originate from one sample, sequenced in a study of T cells in narcolepsy. Sequenced by immunoSEQ multiplex PCR; TCRdb stores in-frame clones only, minus some. The data show tens of thousands of clones, about four fifths seen once. Input material: CD45RA- memory CD4+ T cells from PBMCs. The receptors originated from a human donor with narcolepsy.

By share, this clone ranks as medium-sized (0.01 to 0.1%). The chain is built from TRBV28 and TRBJ1-4, with 8 bases identical to TRBD1. Germline assignment: CDR1 MDHEN and CDR2 SYDVKM. The CDR3 contains 14 residues. The V gene end was trimmed by 8 bases and the J gene end by 6 bases; junction bases not matched to a gene: 8. The CDR3 protein is CASGRTGPDEKLFF. DNA of the CDR3: TGTGCCAGCGGGAGGACAGGGCCGGATGAAAAACTGTTTTTT.

The count of this clone is one. This CDR3 is CASSLGTSGTYTGELFF. The CDR3 DNA sequence: TGCGCCAGCAGCTTGGGGACTAGCGGAACTTATACCGGGGAGCTGTTTTTT. The chain is built from TRBV5-1 and TRBJ2-2, with TRBD2 matching over 10 bases. The CDR3 runs to 17 residues. Germline values: CDR1 SGHRS, CDR2 YFSETQ. Trimming at V came to 0 bases and at J to 5 bases, leaving 7 bases not matched to a gene.

The rearrangement joins TRBV28 to TRBJ2-7, with TRBD1 identical over 9 bases. The V gene's germline CDR1 is MDHEN and CDR2 SYDVKM. The CDR3 totals 15 residues. V gave up 5 bases and J gave up 5 bases; unmatched junction bases: 10. In nucleotides, the CDR3 is TGTGCCAGCAGTGCCCCGGGACAGGGTTACCACGAGCAGTACTTC. Residues: CASSAPGQGYHEQYF. The complete variable domain, with remaining parts taken from reference TRBV28 and TRBJ2-7, reads DVKVTQSSRYLVKRTGEKVFLECVQDMDHENMFWYRQDPGLGLRLIYFSYDVKMKEKGDIPEGYSVSREKKERFSLILESASTNQTSMYLCASSAPGQGYHEQYFGPGTRLTVT.

The V call is TRBV7-7, the J call TRBJ2-7, with D uncertain. Germline CDR1 is SSHAT and CDR2 is FNYEAQ (reference sequence). The V gene lost 5 bases and the J gene lost 6 bases, with 14 bases spanning the gap. This CDR3 spans 13 amino acids. CDR3 DNA: TGTGCCAGCAGCCTCACTCGCAGTGGCGAGCAGTACTTC. Translation gives CASSLTRSGEQYF.

V gene TRBV10-3 combines with J gene TRBJ2-5; D remains ambiguous. With 6 bases removed from V and 5 bases from J, the gap between germline ends came to 16 bases. There are 14 residues in the CDR3. Germline loops: CDR1 ENHRY, CDR2 SYGVKD. This chain's CDR3 is CAIRSGRSGETQYF. The DNA of the CDR3 is TGTGCCATCAGGTCCGGTCGTTCTGGGGAGACCCAGTACTTC.

This clone was picked up one time. The CDR3 spells CASSQVKGRSSGANVLTF. The CDR3 coding sequence is TGTGCCAGCAGCCAAGTTAAAGGACGGAGCTCTGGGGCCAACGTCCTGACTTTC. The chain carries TRBV14 and TRBJ2-6; D is ambiguous. V lost 1 base and J lost 0, with 13 bases in between. This CDR3 contains 18 residues. CDR1 is SGHDN, CDR2 FVKESK, per germline.

V usage is TRBV28 and J usage is TRBJ1-1, with D maybe TRBD1 (5 bases). Trimming shortened V by 5 bases and J by 0 bases, and 19 bases separated the two germline ends. The germline CDR1 and CDR2 sequences are MDHEN and SYDVKM. This CDR3 comprises 17 residues. The CDR3 region has the DNA TGTGCCAGCAGTCCCCCGGTGGGACGCCTACTGAACACTGAAGCTTTCTTT. It translates to CASSPPVGRLLNTEAFF.

The chain combines TRBV10-3 with TRBJ2-2, with D uncertain. Trimming removed 0 bases at V and 1 base at J, with 3 bases between. The CDR3 extends over 14 amino acids. The germline CDR1 and CDR2 sequences are ENHRY and SYGVKD. This CDR3 is CAISESQNTGELFF. The DNA for the CDR3 is TGTGCCATCAGTGAGTCTCAGAACACCGGGGAGCTGTTTTTT.

This chain links TRBV25-1 with TRBJ2-3; D not resolved. V dropped 0 bases and J dropped 1 base, with 8 bases sitting between them. The CDR3 extends over 15 amino acids. The germline V gene encodes CDR1 MGHDK and CDR2 SYGVNS. DNA of the CDR3: TGTGCCAGCAGTGAATACATTGAGGGCACAGATACGCAGTATTTT. Its protein is CASSEYIEGTDTQYF.

V gene TRBV7-2 combines with J gene TRBJ2-2, with D possibly matching TRBD2 (5 bases). This CDR3 is 14 amino acids long. The V gene's germline CDR1 is SGHTA and CDR2 FQGNSA. Trimming left V 6 bases short and J 7 bases short, with 15 bases between. Here the CDR3 DNA reads TGTGCCAGCAGGCCTGGGGTAGCGATCGGGGAGCTGTTTTTT. As protein: CASRPGVAIGELFF.

In this sample, this clone turned up a few times. This sequence joins TRBV19 and TRBJ2-1, with 8 positions matching TRBD2. Germline CDR1 and CDR2: LNHDA and SQIVND (reference sequence). There are 19 residues in the CDR3. J gave up 0 bases and V 5 bases, and 15 bases lay outside the gene matches. The CDR3 region is CASSPRRLAGLSSYNEQFF. The CDR3 nucleotides are TGTGCCAGTAGTCCGCGGCGGCTAGCGGGTCTTAGCTCCTACAATGAGCAGTTCTTC.

This chain uses TRBV5-5 with TRBJ1-3; 7 bases fit TRBD1. Trimming cost V 1 base and J 3 bases; bases outside gene matches: 13. Looked up from germline, CDR1 is SGHKS and CDR2 is YYEKEE (reference sequence). The CDR3 sequence is 18 residues long. The CDR3 loop reads CASSLLHADRVNGNTIYF. The CDR3 DNA reads as TGTGCCAGCAGCTTGCTACATGCTGACAGGGTAAATGGAAACACCATATATTTT.

V gene TRBV27 combines with J gene TRBJ1-2; D uncertain. This CDR3 region has 17 residues. Germline CDR1 is MNHEY and CDR2 is SMNVEV (reference sequence). Between the trimmed V and J ends, which lost 6 bases and 3 bases, there was a span of 23 bases. The CDR3 region has the DNA TGTGCCAGCAGAACAAGACTTGCAGTTGCCGGGGACTATGGCTACACCTTC. Amino acid sequence: CASRTRLAVAGDYGYTF.

The chain recombines TRBV7-9 with TRBJ1-2; TRBD1 agrees at 10 bases. Germline assignment: CDR1 SEHNR and CDR2 FQNEAQ (reference sequence). This CDR3 is built from 15 residues. With 5 bases clipped from V and 3 bases from J, the junction kept 6 bases outside the gene matches. DNA for the CDR3: TGTGCCAGCAGCCCCCCGACAGGGGGCTACTATGGCTACACCTTC. This gives the protein CASSPPTGGYYGYTF. The variable domain in full, completed from reference TRBV7-9 and TRBJ1-2, reads DTGVSQNPRHKITKRGQNVTFRCDPISEHNRLYWYRQTLGQGPEFLTYFQNEAQLEKSRLLSDRFSAERPKGSFSTLEIQRTEQGDSAMYLCASSPPTGGYYGYTFGSGTRLTVV.

The chain couples TRBV14 to TRBJ2-1; D unclear. The germline CDR1 and CDR2 sequences are SGHDN and FVKESK. Trimming took 1 base from V and 1 from J, leaving 14 bases between them. This CDR3 contains 17 residues. The CDR3 region has the DNA TGTGCCAGCAGCCAAGCGATATCTGGCCCGTCCTACAATGAGCAGTTCTTC. Protein product: CASSQAISGPSYNEQFF. The whole variable domain, remainder taken from reference TRBV14 and TRBJ2-1, is EAGVTQFPSHSVIEKGQTVTLRCDPISGHDNLYWYRRVMGKEIKFLLHFVKESKQDESGMPNNRFLAERTGGTYSTLKVQPAELEDSGVYFCASSQAISGPSYNEQFFGPGTRLTVL.

The V and J genes are TRBV12-5 and TRBJ1-2; possibly TRBD1 for D (5 bases). Deletions cut 4 bases from V and 6 bases from J, with 15 bases between. Germline V gives CDR1 LGHNT, CDR2 FRNRAP. The CDR3 runs to 14 residues. The CDR3 DNA reads as TGTGCTAGTGGTTCCCGTCCAGGGTCCCATGGCTACACCTTC. Protein product: CASGSRPGSHGYTF. Combining the CDR3 with reference TRBV12-5 and TRBJ1-2 gives the whole variable domain DARVTQTPRHKVTEMGQEVTMRCQPILGHNTVFWYRQTMMQGLELLAYFRNRAPLDDSGMPKDRFSAEMPDATLATLKIQPSEPRDSAVYFCASGSRPGSHGYTFGSGTRLTVV.

The CDR3 DNA sequence: TGTGCCAGCGGGGTGAGCTCTTCGCGGGAGACCCAGTACTTC. It yields the protein CASGVSSSRETQYF. This chain links TRBV6-1 with TRBJ2-5; D gene unclear. Germline CDR1 MNHNS, CDR2 SASEGT. This CDR3 region has 14 residues. V lost 8 bases and J 5 bases, leaving 18 bases between the germline ends.

Remarks on this clone: Other DNA sequences in this specimen translate into the identical CDR3. The rearrangement joins TRBV9 to TRBJ1-2; tentatively, D is TRBD1 (5 bases). The CDR3 has 13 residues. CDR1 and CDR2 (germline): SGDLS, YYNGEE. Trimming took off 0 bases at V and 8 bases at J, with 11 bases between the two ends. Written as DNA, the CDR3 is TGTGCCAGCAGCGTAGTTCAGGGATGGGGCTACACCTTC. It specifies CASSVVQGWGYTF.

V and J are TRBV7-9 and TRBJ1-2; D unclear. The germline V gene has CDR1 SEHNR and CDR2 FQNEAQ (reference sequence). Trimming took 3 bases from V and 4 from J, leaving 6 bases between them. The CDR3 has 12 amino acids. The CDR3 DNA is TGTGCCAGCAGCTTTTCAGCCTATGGCTACACCTTC. Protein product: CASSFSAYGYTF.

Written as DNA, the CDR3 is TGTGCCAGCAGGGCTGGACAGGCCTTTAGTAATGAGCAGTTCTTC. Translated: CASRAGQAFSNEQFF. This rearrangement joins TRBV6-4 to TRBJ2-1, with 7 bases aligning to TRBD1. The germline V gene has CDR1 MRHNA and CDR2 SNTAGT. The V gene end was trimmed by 6 bases and the J gene end by 7 bases; junction bases not matched to a gene: 12. The CDR3 has 15 amino acids.

This sequence joins TRBV30 and TRBJ1-2; D is unresolved. The V end lost 7 bases, the J end lost 8 bases, and 11 bases lay between the germline ends. The CDR3 covers 10 residues. Germline-derived CDR1 and CDR2 are GTSNPN and SVGIG (reference sequence). DNA for the CDR3: TGTGCCTTGCAGGCGAAGGGCTACACCTTC. Encoded protein: CALQAKGYTF.

The chain recombines TRBV6-1 with TRBJ2-3; 7 bases align to TRBD2. Germline V gene data show CDR1 as MNHNS and CDR2 as SASEGT. The J segment lost 3 bases and the V segment lost 10 bases, leaving 10 bases of the junction unmatched. CDR3 length equals 14 residues. The CDR3 spells CATLSTGGTDTQYF. Here the CDR3 DNA reads TGTGCCACACTCTCCACGGGAGGAACAGATACGCAGTATTTT.

The J gene is TRBJ2-7, the V gene TRBV13, with D perhaps assigned TRBD1 or TRBD2 (6 bases each). The ends were cut back, 5 bases at V and 5 bases at J, with 16 bases in the middle. This CDR3 comprises 14 residues. Germline CDR1 reads PRHDT; CDR2 reads FYEKMQ (reference sequence). The CDR3 region is CASSRRGALHEQYF. CDR3 sequence (DNA): TGTGCCAGCAGCCGGAGGGGGGCGCTCCACGAGCAGTACTTC. The complete variable domain, with remaining parts taken from reference TRBV13 and TRBJ2-7, reads AAGVIQSPRHLIKEKRETATLKCYPIPRHDTVYWYQQGPGQDPQFLISFYEKMQSDKGSIPDRFSAQQFSDYHSELNMSSLELGDSALYFCASSRRGALHEQYFGPGTRLTVT.

This CDR3 is CASSLPASGYEQYF. The CDR3 nucleotides read TGTGCCAGCAGCCTACCGGCTAGCGGGTACGAGCAGTACTTC. V usage is TRBV6-5 and J usage is TRBJ2-7, with TRBD2 matching 8 bases. J lost 4 bases, V lost 6 bases, and 8 bases had no gene match. CDR3 size: 14 residues. CDR1 is MNHEY and CDR2 is SVGAGI in the germline V gene.